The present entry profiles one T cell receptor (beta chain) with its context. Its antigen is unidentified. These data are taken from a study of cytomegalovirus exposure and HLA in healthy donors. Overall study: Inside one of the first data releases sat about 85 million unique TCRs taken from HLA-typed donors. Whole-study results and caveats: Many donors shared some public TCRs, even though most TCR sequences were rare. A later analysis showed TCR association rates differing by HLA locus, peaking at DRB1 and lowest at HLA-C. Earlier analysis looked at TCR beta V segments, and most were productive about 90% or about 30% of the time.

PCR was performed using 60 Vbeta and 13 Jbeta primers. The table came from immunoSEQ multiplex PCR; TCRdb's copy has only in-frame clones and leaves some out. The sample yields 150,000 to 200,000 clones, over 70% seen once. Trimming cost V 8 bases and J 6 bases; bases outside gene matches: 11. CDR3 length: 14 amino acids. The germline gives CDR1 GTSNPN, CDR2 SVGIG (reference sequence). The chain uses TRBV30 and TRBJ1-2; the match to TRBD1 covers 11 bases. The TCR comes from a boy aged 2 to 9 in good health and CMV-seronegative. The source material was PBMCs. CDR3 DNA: TGTGCCCTCCCTGAGGGACAGGGGGTCAATGGCTACACCTTC. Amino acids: CALPEGQGVNGYTF.